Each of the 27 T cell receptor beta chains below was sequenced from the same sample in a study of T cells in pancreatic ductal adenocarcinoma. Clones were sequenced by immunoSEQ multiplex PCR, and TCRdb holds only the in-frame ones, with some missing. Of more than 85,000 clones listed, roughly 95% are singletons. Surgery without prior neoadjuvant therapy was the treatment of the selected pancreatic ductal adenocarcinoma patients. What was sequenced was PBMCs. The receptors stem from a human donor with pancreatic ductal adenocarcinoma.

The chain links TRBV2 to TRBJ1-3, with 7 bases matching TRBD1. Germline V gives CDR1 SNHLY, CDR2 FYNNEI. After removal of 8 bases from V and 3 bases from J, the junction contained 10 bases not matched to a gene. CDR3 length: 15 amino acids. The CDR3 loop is CASLRQGSYGNTIYF. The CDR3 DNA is TGTGCCAGCCTCAGACAGGGCAGCTATGGAAACACCATATATTTT.

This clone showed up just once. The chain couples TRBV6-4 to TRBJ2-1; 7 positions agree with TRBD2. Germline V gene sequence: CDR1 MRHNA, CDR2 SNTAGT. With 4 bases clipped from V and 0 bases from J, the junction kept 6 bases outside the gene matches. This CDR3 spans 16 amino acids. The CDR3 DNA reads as TGTGCCAGCAGTGGTTCGCCTAGCGGCTCCTACAATGAGCAGTTCTTC. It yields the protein CASSGSPSGSYNEQFF.

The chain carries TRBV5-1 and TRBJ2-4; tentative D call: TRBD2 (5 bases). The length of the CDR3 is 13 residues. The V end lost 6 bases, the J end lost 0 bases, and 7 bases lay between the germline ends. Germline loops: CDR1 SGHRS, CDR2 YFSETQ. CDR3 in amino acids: CASKAGAKNIQYF. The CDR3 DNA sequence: TGCGCCAGCAAGGCGGGAGCCAAAAACATTCAGTACTTC.

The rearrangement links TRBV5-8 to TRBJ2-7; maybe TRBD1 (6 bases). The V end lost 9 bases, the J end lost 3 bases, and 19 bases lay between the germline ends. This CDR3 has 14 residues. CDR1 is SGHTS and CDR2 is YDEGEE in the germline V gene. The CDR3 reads CATYRTVLVYEQYF. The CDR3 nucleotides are TGTGCCACCTACCGGACAGTCCTAGTCTACGAGCAGTACTTC.

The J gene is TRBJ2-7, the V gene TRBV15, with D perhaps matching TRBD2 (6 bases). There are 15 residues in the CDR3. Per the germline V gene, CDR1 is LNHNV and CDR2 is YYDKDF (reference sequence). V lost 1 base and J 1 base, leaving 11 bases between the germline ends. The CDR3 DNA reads TGTGCCACCAGCAGAGGACGGGAGTCGTCCTACGAGCAGTACTTC. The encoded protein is CATSRGRESSYEQYF.

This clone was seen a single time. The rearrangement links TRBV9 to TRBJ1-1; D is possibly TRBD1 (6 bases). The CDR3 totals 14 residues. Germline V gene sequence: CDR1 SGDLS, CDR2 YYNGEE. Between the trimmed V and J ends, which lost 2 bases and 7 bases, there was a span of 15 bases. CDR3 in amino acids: CASSVSAGGHEAFF. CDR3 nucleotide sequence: TGTGCCAGCAGCGTCAGCGCTGGGGGACATGAAGCTTTCTTT.

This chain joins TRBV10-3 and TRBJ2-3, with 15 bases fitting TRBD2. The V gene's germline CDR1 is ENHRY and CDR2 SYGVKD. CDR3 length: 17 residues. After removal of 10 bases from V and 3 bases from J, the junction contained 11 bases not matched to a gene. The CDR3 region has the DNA TGTGCCACCAGATGGACTAGCGGGAGGGCCGGTACAGATACGCAGTATTTT. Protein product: CATRWTSGRAGTDTQYF.

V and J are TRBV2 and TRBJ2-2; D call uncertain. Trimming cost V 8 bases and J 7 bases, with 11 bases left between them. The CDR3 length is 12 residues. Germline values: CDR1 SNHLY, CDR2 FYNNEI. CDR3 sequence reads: CASFTGLGELFF. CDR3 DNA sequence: TGTGCCAGCTTTACTGGGCTCGGGGAGCTGTTTTTT.

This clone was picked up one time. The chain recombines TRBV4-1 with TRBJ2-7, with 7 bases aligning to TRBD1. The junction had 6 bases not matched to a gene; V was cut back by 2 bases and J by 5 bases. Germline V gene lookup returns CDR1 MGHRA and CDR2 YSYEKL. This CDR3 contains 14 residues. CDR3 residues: CASSQPTRGNEQYF. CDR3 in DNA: TGCGCCAGCAGCCAACCCACCAGGGGGAACGAGCAGTACTTC.

In nucleotides, the CDR3 is TGTGCCAGCAGCACATTCTATGGCTACACCTTC. Its translation: CASSTFYGYTF. The chain has TRBV28 and TRBJ1-2; D is uncertain. Germline values: CDR1 MDHEN, CDR2 SYDVKM. V lost 6 bases to trimming and J lost 4 bases, with 6 bases between them. CDR3 size: 11 residues.

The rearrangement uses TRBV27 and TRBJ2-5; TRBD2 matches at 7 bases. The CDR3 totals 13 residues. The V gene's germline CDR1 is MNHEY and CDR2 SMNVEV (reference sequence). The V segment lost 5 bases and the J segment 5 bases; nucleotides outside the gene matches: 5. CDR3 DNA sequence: TGTGCCAGCAGTCGGGCCGGGAGGGAGACCCAGTACTTC. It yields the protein CASSRAGRETQYF.

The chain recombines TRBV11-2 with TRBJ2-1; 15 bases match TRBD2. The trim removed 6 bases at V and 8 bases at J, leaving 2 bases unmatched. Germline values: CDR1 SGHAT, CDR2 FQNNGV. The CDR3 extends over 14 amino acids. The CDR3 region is CASRGLAGGYEQFF. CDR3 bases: TGTGCCAGCAGGGGACTAGCGGGAGGATATGAGCAGTTCTTC. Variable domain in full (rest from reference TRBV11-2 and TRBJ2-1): EAGVAQSPRYKIIEKRQSVAFWCNPISGHATLYWYQQILGQGPKLLIQFQNNGVVDDSQLPKDRFSAERLKGVDSTLKIQPAKLEDSAVYLCASRGLAGGYEQFFGPGTRLTVL.

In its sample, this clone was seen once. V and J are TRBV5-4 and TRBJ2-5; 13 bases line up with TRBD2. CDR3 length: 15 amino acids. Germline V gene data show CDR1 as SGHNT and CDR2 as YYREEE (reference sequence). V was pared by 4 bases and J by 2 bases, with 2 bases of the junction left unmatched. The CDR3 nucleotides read TGTGCCAGCAGCGGGGGACTAGCGGGGCAAGAGACCCAGTACTTC. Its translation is CASSGGLAGQETQYF. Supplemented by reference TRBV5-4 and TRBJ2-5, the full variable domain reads ETGVTQSPTHLIKTRGQQVTLRCSSQSGHNTVSWYQQALGQGPQFIFQYYREEENGRGNFPPRFSGLQFPNYSSELNVNALELDDSALYLCASSGGLAGQETQYFGPGTRLLVL.

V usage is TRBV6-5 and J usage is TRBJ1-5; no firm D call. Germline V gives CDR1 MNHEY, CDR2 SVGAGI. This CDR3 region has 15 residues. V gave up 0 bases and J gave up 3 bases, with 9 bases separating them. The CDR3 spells CASSYSSVSNQPQHF. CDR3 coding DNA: TGTGCCAGCAGTTACTCGAGCGTTTCCAATCAGCCCCAGCATTTT.

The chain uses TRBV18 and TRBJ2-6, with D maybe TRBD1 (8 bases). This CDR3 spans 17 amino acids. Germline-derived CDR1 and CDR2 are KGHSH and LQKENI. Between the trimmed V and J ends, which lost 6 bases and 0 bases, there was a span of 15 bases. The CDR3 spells CASSVNRGGSGANVLTF. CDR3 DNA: TGTGCCAGCTCTGTGAACAGGGGGGGCTCTGGGGCCAACGTCCTGACTTTC.

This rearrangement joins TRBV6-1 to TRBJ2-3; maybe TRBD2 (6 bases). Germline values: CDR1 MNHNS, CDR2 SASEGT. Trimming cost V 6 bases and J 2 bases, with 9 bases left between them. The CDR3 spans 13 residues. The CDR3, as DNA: TGTGCCAGCAGGGCGGGGAACACAGATACGCAGTATTTT. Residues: CASRAGNTDTQYF.

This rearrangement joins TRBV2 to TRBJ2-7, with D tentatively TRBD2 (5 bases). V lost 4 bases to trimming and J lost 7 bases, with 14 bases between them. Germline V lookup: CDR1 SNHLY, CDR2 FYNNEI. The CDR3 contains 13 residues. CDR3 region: CASSGRVGEEQYF. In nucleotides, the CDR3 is TGTGCCAGCAGTGGGCGGGTCGGTGAGGAGCAGTACTTC.

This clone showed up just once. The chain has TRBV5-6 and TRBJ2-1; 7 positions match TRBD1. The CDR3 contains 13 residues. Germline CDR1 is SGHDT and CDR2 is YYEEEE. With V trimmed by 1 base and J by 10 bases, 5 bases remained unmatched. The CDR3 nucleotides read TGTGCCAGCAGCTTGCAACCGGACAGGGAGCAGTTCTTC. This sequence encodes CASSLQPDREQFF. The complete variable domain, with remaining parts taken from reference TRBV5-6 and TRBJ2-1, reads DAGVTQSPTHLIKTRGQQVTLRCSPKSGHDTVSWYQQALGQGPQFIFQYYEEEERQRGNFPDRFSGHQFPNYSSELNVNALLLGDSALYLCASSLQPDREQFFGPGTRLTVL.

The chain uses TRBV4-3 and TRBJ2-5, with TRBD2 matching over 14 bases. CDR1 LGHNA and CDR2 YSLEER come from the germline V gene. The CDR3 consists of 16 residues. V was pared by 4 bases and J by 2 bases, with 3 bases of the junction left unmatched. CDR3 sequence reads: CASSRGTSGSQETQYF. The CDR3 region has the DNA TGCGCCAGCAGCCGAGGGACTAGCGGGAGTCAAGAGACCCAGTACTTC.

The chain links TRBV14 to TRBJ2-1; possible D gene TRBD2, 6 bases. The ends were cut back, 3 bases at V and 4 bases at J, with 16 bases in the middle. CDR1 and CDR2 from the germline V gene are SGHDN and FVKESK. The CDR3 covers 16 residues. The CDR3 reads CASSHQRRAAYNEQFF. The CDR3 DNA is TGTGCCAGCAGCCATCAACGGAGGGCCGCTTACAATGAGCAGTTCTTC.

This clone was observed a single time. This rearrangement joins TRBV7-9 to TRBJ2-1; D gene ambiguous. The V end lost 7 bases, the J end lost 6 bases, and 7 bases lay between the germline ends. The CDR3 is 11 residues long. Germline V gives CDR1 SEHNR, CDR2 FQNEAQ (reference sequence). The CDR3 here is CASKQVNEQFF. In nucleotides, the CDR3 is TGTGCCAGCAAGCAGGTCAATGAGCAGTTCTTC.

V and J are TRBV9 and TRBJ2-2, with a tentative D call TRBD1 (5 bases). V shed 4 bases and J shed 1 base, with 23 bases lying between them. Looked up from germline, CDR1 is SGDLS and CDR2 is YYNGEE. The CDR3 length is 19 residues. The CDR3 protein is CASSPHGQGSGQNTGELFF. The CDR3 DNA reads TGTGCCAGCAGCCCCCACGGCCAGGGTTCTGGCCAGAACACCGGGGAGCTGTTTTTT.

The CDR3 DNA is TGTGCCAGCTCACCACCAGGACAGGGAGGTCACGAGCAGTACTTC. Translated: CASSPPGQGGHEQYF. This rearrangement joins TRBV18 to TRBJ2-7; 8 bases agree with TRBD1. Germline V gene data show CDR1 as KGHSH and CDR2 as LQKENI. CDR3 size: 15 residues. V lost 0 bases, J lost 5 bases, and 6 bases stayed unmatched.

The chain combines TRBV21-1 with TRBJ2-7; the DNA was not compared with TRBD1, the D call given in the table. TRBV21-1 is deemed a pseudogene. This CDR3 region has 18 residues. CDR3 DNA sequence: TGTGCCAGCAGCAAAGGGGGGTGCAGGGGGCGCCGCTCCTACGAGCAGTACTTC. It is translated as CASSKGGCRGRRSYEQYF.

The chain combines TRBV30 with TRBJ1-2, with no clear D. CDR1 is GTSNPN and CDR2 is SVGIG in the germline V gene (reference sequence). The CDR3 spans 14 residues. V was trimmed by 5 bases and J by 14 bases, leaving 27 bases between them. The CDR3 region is CAWSGVPLVHGWTF. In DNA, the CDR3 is TGTGCCTGGTCCGGAGTCCCCCTAGTTCACGGTTGGACCTTC.

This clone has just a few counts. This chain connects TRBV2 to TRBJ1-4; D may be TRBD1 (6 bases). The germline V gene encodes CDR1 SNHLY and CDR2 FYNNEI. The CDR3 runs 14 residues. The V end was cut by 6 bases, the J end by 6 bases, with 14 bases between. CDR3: CASSLGDTYEKLFF. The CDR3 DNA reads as TGTGCCAGCAGCCTCGGGGACACTTATGAAAAACTGTTTTTT.

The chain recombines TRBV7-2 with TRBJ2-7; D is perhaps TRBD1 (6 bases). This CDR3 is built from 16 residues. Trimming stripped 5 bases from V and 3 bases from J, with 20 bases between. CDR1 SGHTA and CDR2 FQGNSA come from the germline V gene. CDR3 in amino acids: CASSQGRMGANYEQYF. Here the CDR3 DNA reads TGTGCCAGCAGCCAAGGAAGAATGGGGGCGAACTACGAGCAGTACTTC.